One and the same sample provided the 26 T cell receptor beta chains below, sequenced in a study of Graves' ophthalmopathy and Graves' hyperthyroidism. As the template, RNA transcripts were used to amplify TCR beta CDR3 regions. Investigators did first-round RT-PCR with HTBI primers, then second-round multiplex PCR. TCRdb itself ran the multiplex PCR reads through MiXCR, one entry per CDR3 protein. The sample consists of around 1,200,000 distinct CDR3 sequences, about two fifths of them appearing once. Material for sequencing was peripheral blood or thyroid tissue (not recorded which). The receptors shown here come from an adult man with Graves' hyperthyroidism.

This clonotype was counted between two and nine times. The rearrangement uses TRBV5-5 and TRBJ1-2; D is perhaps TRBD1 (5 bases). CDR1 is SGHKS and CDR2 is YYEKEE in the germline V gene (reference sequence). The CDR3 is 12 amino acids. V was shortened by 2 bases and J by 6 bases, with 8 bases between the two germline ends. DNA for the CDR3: TGTGCCAGCAGCTTCAGGGATCATGGCTACACCTTC. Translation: CASSFRDHGYTF.

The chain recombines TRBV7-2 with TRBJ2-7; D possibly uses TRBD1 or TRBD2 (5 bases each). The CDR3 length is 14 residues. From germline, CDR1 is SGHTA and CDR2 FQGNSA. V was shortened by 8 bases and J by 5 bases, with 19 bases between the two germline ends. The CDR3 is CASSPRGVHNEQYF. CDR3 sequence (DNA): TGTGCCAGCTCACCACGAGGGGTGCATAACGAGCAGTACTTC.

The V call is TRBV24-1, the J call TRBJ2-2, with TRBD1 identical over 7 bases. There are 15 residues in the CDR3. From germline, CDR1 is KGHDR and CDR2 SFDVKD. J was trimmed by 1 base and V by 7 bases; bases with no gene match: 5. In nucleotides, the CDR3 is TGTGCCACCAGCCGGACAGGAGGGAACACCGGGGAGCTGTTTTTT. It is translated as CATSRTGGNTGELFF.

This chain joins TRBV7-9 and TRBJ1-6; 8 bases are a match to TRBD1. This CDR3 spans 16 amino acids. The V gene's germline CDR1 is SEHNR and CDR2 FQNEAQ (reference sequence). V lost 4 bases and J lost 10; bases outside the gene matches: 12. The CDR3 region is CASSSHDRGPYSPLHF. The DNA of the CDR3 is TGTGCCAGCAGCTCCCACGACAGGGGACCCTACTCACCCCTCCACTTT.

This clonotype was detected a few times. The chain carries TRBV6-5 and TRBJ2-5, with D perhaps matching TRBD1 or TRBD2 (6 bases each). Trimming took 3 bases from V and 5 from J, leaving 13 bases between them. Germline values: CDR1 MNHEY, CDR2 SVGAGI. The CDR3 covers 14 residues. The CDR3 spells CASSYVGGRETQYF. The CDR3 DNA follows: TGTGCCAGCAGTTATGTGGGGGGCCGGGAGACCCAGTACTTC.

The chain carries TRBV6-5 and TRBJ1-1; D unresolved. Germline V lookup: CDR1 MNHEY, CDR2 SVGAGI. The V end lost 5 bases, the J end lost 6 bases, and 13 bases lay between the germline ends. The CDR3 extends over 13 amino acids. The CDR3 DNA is TGTGCCAGCAGTAAAGACACTACGGCTGAAGCTTTCTTT. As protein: CASSKDTTAEAFF.

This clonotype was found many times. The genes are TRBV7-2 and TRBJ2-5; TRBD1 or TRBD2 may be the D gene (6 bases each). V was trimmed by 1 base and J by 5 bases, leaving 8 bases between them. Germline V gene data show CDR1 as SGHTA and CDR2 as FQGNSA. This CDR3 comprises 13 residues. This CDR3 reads CASSLEGGETQYF. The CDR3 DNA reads TGTGCCAGCAGCTTAGAGGGGGGCGAGACCCAGTACTTC.

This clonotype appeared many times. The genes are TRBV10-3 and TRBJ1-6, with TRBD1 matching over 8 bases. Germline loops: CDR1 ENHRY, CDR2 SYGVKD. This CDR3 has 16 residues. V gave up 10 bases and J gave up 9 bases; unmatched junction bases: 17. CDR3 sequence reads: CATAGQGGQGSSPLHF. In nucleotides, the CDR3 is TGTGCCACGGCCGGTCAAGGTGGACAGGGAAGTTCACCCCTCCACTTT.

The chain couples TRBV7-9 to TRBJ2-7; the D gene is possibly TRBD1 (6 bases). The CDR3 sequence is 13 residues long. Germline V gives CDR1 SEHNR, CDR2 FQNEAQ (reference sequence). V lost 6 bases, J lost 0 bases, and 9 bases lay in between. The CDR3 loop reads CASRYRASYEQYF. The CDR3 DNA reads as TGTGCCAGCAGGTACAGGGCCTCCTACGAGCAGTACTTC.

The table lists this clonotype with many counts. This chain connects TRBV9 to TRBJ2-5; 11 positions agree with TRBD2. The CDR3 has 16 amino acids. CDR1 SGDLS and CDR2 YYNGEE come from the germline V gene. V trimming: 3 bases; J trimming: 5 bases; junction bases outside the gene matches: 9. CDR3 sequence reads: CASSGNSGRAGETQYF. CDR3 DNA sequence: TGTGCCAGCAGCGGGAATAGCGGGAGGGCCGGTGAGACCCAGTACTTC.

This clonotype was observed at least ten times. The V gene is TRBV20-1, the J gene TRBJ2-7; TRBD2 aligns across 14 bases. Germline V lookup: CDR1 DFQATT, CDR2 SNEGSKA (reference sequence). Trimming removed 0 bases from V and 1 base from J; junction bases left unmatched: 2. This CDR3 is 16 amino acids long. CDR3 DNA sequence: TGCAGTGCTAGAGATGGGACTAGCGGGAGTTCCTACGAGCAGTACTTC. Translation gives CSARDGTSGSSYEQYF.

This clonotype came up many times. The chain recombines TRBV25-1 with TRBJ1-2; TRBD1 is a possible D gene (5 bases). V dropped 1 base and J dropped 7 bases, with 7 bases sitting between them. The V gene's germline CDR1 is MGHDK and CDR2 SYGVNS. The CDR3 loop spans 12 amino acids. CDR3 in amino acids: CASSELRGGYTF. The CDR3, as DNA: TGTGCCAGCAGTGAATTGAGGGGTGGCTACACCTTC.

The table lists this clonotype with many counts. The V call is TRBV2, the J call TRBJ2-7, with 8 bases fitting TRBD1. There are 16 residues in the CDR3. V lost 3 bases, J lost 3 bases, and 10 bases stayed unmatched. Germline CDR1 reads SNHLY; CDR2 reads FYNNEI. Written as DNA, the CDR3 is TGTGCCAGCAGTGACGGACAGGGACGGTCAATCTACGAGCAGTACTTC. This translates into CASSDGQGRSIYEQYF.

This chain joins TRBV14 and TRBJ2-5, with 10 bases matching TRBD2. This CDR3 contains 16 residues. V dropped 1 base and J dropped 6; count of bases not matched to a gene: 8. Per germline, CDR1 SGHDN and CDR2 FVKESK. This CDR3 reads CASSQGGSGGAKTQYF. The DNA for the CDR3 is TGTGCCAGCAGCCAAGGTGGGAGCGGGGGGGCAAAGACCCAGTACTTC.

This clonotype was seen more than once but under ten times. The CDR3 protein is CSAGRDTTTYYGYTF. The CDR3 DNA sequence: TGCAGTGCGGGTAGGGACACTACCACATATTATGGCTACACCTTC. The chain couples TRBV20-1 to TRBJ1-2; D might be TRBD1 (6 bases). Trimming cost V 6 bases and J 5 bases, with 22 bases left between them. This CDR3 is built from 15 residues. Germline CDR1 DFQATT, CDR2 SNEGSKA (reference sequence).

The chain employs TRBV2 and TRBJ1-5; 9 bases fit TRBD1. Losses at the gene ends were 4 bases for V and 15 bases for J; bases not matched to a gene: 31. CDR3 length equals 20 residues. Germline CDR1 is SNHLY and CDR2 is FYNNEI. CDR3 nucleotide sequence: TGTGCCAGCAGTGGAATCGGGACAGGGCGCAGCCAGCCACGAGAGGGCTCGGGGCATTTT. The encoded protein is CASSGIGTGRSQPREGSGHF.

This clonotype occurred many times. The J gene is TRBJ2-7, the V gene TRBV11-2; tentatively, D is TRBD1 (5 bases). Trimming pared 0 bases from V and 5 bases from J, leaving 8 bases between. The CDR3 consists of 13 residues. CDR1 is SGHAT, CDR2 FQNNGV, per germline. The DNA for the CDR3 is TGTGCCAGCAGCTTAGAACAGGCTAACGAGCAGTACTTC. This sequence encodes CASSLEQANEQYF.

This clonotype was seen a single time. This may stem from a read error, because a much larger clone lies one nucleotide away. CDR3 in amino acids: CSGTATDYGYTF. Written as DNA, the CDR3 is TGCAGTGGGACAGCAACTGACTATGGCTACACCTTC. The gene calls are TRBV20-1 and TRBJ1-2; perhaps TRBD1 as D (6 bases). Germline CDR1 and CDR2: DFQATT and SNEGSKA (reference sequence). CDR3 length: 12 amino acids. Trimming cost V 7 bases and J 3 bases, with 12 bases left between them.

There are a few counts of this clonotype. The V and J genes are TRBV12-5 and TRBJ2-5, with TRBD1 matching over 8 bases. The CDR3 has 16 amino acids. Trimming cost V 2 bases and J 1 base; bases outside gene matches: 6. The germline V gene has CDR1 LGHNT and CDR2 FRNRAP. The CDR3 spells CASGLSGGQGQETQYF. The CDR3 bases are TGTGCTAGTGGTTTGTCTGGAGGACAGGGCCAAGAGACCCAGTACTTC.

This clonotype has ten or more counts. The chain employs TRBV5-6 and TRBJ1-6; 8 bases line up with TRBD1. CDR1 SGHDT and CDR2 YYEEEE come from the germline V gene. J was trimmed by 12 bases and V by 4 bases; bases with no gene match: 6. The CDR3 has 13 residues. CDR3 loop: CASSRDRSIPLHF. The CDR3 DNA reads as TGTGCCAGCAGCCGGGACAGGTCTATACCCCTCCACTTT.

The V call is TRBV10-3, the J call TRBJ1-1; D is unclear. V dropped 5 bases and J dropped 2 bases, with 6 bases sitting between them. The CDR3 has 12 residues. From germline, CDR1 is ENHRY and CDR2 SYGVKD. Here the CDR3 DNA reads TGTGCCATCAGTTTCGGTAACACTGAAGCTTTCTTT. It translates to CAISFGNTEAFF.

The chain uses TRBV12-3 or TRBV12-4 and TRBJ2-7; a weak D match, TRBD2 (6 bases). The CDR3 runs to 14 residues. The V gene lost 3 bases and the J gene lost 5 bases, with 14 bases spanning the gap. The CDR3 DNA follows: TGTGCCAGCAGTTTCGGGAGTCGAACAAACGAGCAGTACTTC. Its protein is CASSFGSRTNEQYF.

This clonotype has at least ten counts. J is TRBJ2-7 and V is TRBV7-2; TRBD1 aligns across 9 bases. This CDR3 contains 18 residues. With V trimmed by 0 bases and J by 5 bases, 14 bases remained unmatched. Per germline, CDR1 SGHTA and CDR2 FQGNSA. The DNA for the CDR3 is TGTGCCAGCAGCTTAGCGAACAACGGACAGGGGTGGTGGGACGAGCAGTACTTC. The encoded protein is CASSLANNGQGWWDEQYF.

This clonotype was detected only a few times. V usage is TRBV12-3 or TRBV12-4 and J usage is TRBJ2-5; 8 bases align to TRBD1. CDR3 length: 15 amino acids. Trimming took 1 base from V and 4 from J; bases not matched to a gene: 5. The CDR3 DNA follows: TGTGCCAGCAGTTTAGGCAGGGGGCAGTCAGAGACCCAGTACTTC. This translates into CASSLGRGQSETQYF.

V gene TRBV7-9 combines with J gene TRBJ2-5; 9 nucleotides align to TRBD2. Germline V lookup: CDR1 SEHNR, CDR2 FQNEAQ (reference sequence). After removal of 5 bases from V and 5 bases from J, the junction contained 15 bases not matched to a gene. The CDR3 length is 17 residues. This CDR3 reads CASSPLRGRALRETQYF. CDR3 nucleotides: TGTGCCAGCAGCCCTCTGCGCGGGAGGGCCCTCCGGGAGACCCAGTACTTC.

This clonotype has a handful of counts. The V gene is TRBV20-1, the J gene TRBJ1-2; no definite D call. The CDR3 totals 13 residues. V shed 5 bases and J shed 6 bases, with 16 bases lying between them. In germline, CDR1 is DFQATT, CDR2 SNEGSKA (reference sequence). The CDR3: CSAALPGRNGYTF. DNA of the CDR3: TGCAGTGCTGCCCTACCCGGGAGGAATGGCTACACCTTC.